This TCR beta chain came from a study of cytomegalovirus exposure and HLA in healthy donors. Study-wide background: Genotyping showed around four fifths of over 350 donors falling in the Caucasian-associated ancestry cluster.

This CDR3 has 16 amino acids. CDR1 and CDR2 from the germline V gene are LNHDA and SQIVND (reference sequence). Trimming cost V 4 bases and J 2 bases, with 16 bases left between them. Both 60 Vbeta primers and 13 Jbeta primers went into the PCR. TCRdb's copy holds only in-frame clones and misses some; the assay was immunoSEQ multiplex PCR. Of approximately 150,000 clones listed, roughly 66% are singletons. Whole-study results and caveats: Association of a missense DCLRE1C variant with TCR beta V- and J-gene trimming was reported in a later analysis.

The count of this clone is one. No antigen is known for it. V usage is TRBV19 and J usage is TRBJ2-3; D is perhaps TRBD1 (6 bases). Sequencing was carried out using PBMCs. This receptor was taken from an older woman in good health and CMV-seronegative. Here the CDR3 reads CASSTRDTYSTDTQYF. For the CDR3, the DNA is TGTGCCAGTAGTACCCGGGACACATATTCCACAGATACGCAGTATTTT.